A selection of T cell receptor beta chains follows, all from one sample in a study of blood T cell repertoires in COVID-19. Produced via immunoSEQ multiplex PCR; TCRdb's table is partial and in-frame only. The repertoire holds about 44,000 clones, around 80% seen once, with 40% to 55% in the top ten. The specimen was peripheral blood. Receptors originate from a human donor in a cohort sampled during active COVID-19. Each CDR3 is given with its conserved first and last residue. D genes are given only for firm matches. Some rows have no size entry. The others give once, few or many, or a class for an expanded clone.

TRBV28	-	TRBJ1-2	TRBD1	CAINPGQGNYGYTF	TGTGCCATCAATCCGGGACAGGGTAACTATGGCTACACCTTC
TRBV5-4	-	TRBJ2-5	-	CASKQGVGLQETQYF	TGTGCCAGCAAGCAAGGGGTGGGCCTCCAAGAGACCCAGTACTTC
TRBV5-8	-	TRBJ1-2	-	CASIRSQHREIGGYTF	TGTGCCAGCATCCGGAGCCAGCACCGGGAAATTGGAGGCTACACCTTC
TRBV3-1/TRBV3-2	-	TRBJ2-6	TRBD1	CASSHEQGAYGANVLTF	TGTGCCAGCAGCCATGAACAGGGGGCGTATGGGGCCAACGTCCTGACTTTC
TRBV30	-	TRBJ1-4	-	CAGGDTEEKLFF	TGTGCCGGAGGGGATACGGAGGAAAAACTGTTTTTT
TRBV29-1	-	TRBJ2-5	TRBD2	CSVGGEGETQYF	TGCAGCGTTGGGGGGGAGGGTGAGACCCAGTACTTC
TRBV27	once	TRBJ1-5	-	CASSLWTGGQPQHF	TGTGCCAGCAGTTTATGGACGGGGGGGCAGCCCCAGCATTTT
TRBV27	-	TRBJ2-1	TRBD2	CASSLSTLVGTRGVNEQFF	TGTGCCAGCAGTTTATCGACCCTTGTTGGGACTAGGGGGGTGAATGAGCAGTTCTTC
TRBV4-1	-	TRBJ1-2	TRBD1	CASSDDRAAYGYTF	TGCGCCAGCAGCGACGACAGGGCCGCCTATGGCTACACCTTC
TRBV6-2/TRBV6-3	-	TRBJ2-5	TRBD1	CASSSMGQGKTQYF	TGTGCCAGCAGCTCCATGGGACAGGGGAAGACCCAGTACTTC
TRBV15	-	TRBJ2-5	-	CATSDFQETQYF	TGTGCCACCAGCGACTTCCAAGAGACCCAGTACTTC
TRBV11-2	few	TRBJ1-1	-	CASSLKSRGTEAFF	TGTGCCAGCAGCTTAAAGTCGCGAGGCACTGAAGCTTTCTTT
TRBV7-9	-	TRBJ1-4	-	CASSLSTNEKLFF	TGTGCCAGCAGCTTATCGACTAATGAAAAACTGTTTTTT
TRBV4-1	-	TRBJ1-6	-	CASSPYTPGSYNSPLHF	TGCGCCAGCAGCCCTTATACTCCGGGCTCCTATAATTCACCCCTCCACTTT
TRBV11-1	once	TRBJ2-1	TRBD1	CASSFTAGTGGREQFF	TGTGCCAGCAGCTTTACCGCCGGGACAGGGGGCCGTGAGCAGTTCTTC
TRBV3-1/TRBV3-2	-	TRBJ2-5	-	CASSQAGYQETQYF	TGTGCCAGCAGCCAAGCGGGGTACCAAGAGACCCAGTACTTC
TRBV2	few	TRBJ1-5	-	CASSKGTLETQPQHF	TGTGCCAGCAGTAAGGGGACTCTAGAAACCCAGCCCCAGCATTTT
TRBV27	once	TRBJ2-1	-	CASRKLEVNEQFF	TGTGCCAGCAGGAAACTAGAGGTCAATGAGCAGTTCTTC
TRBV4-1	-	TRBJ1-4	-	CASSGEDSGIGSEKLFF	TGCGCCAGCAGTGGGGAGGATTCGGGCATCGGCTCGGAAAAACTGTTTTTT
TRBV7-2	once	TRBJ2-7	TRBD1	CASSFLGTGAEQYF	TGTGCCAGCAGCTTCCTCGGGACAGGGGCCGAGCAGTACTTC
TRBV14	-	TRBJ2-2	TRBD2	CASSRGLVGTGELFF	TGTGCCAGCAGCCGCGGACTAGTAGGTACCGGGGAGCTGTTTTTT
TRBV21-1	-	TRBJ2-3	-	CASSKKVMGQGLLSTDTQYF	TGTGCCAGCAGCAAAAAGGTGATGGGACAGGGCCTTCTTAGCACAGATACGCAGTATTTT
TRBV7-2	-	TRBJ1-5	TRBD1	CASSHWTGGPEGPQHF	TGTGCCAGCAGCCATTGGACAGGGGGCCCAGAAGGGCCCCAGCATTTT
TRBV15	few	TRBJ2-2	TRBD2	CATSRGGGGDTGELFF	TGTGCCACCAGCAGAGGCGGGGGGGGCGACACCGGGGAGCTGTTTTTT
TRBV24-1	once	TRBJ2-2	TRBD1	CATSDPGQGGAGELFF	TGTGCCACCAGTGACCCCGGACAGGGTGGTGCCGGGGAGCTGTTTTTT
TRBV7-2	-	TRBJ2-1	-	CASSLGWGGNEQFF	TGTGCCAGCAGCTTAGGTTGGGGAGGCAATGAGCAGTTCTTC
TRBV5-4	-	TRBJ1-6	-	CASTMGGNSPLHF	TGTGCCAGCACTATGGGGGGAAATTCACCCCTCCACTTT
TRBV6-5	-	TRBJ2-1	-	CASTREAVVDGEQFF	TGTGCCAGCACCCGAGAGGCAGTCGTAGATGGTGAGCAGTTCTTC
TRBV21-1	-	TRBJ1-6	-	CASSKAGGVASSPLHF	TGTGCCAGCAGCAAAGCCGGGGGAGTCGCTAGTTCACCCCTCCACTTT
TRBV5-1	few	TRBJ2-2	TRBD1	CASSSPYRGNTGELFF	TGCGCCAGCAGCTCCCCTTACAGGGGGAACACCGGGGAGCTGTTTTTT
TRBV4-3	-	TRBJ2-1	TRBD2	CASSQDSGAGGTNEQFF	TGCGCCAGCAGCCAAGATAGTGGAGCGGGGGGGACCAATGAGCAGTTCTTC
TRBV6-6	-	TRBJ1-1	-	CASSSSTGGNTEAFF	-
TRBV24-1	-	TRBJ2-3	TRBD1	CATRGTGTNTDTQYF	TGTGCCACCAGGGGGACAGGGACAAACACAGATACGCAGTATTTT